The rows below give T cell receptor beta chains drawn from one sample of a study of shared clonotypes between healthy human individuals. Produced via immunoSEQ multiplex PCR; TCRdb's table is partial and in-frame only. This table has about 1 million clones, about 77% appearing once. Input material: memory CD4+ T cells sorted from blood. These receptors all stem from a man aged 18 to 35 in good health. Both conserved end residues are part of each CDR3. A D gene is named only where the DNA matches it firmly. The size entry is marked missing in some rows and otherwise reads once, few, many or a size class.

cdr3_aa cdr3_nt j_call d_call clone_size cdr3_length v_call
CASSGDRSYEQYF TGTGCCAGCAGCGGGGACCGATCATACGAGCAGTACTTC TRBJ2-7 NA NA 13 TRBV2
CASSERLATDTQYF TGTGCCAGCAGTGAGCGACTAGCAACAGATACGCAGTATTTT TRBJ2-3 TRBD2 NA 14 TRBV25-1
CASSESRPFGQPQHF TGTGCCAGCAGCGAAAGTCGGCCATTCGGGCAGCCCCAGCATTTT TRBJ1-5 NA few 15 TRBV7-2
CASSAGQGAREQYF TGTGCCAGCAGCGCAGGACAGGGGGCGCGTGAGCAGTACTTC TRBJ2-7 TRBD1 NA 14 TRBV28
CASSGGERGNQYF TGTGCCAGTAGTGGCGGGGAGCGGGGCAACCAGTACTTC TRBJ2-5 TRBD2 NA 13 TRBV19
CASSSPESTNEKLFF TGCGCCAGCAGCAGCCCGGAGAGTACTAATGAAAAACTGTTTTTT TRBJ1-4 NA few 15 TRBV5-1
CASSWGTGGADTQYF TGTGCCAGCAGCTGGGGGACAGGGGGCGCGGATACGCAGTATTTT TRBJ2-3 TRBD1 NA 15 TRBV5-5
CASSPPGLAISYEQYF TGTGCCAGCAGCCCCCCGGGACTAGCGATTTCCTACGAGCAGTACTTC TRBJ2-7 TRBD2 many 16 TRBV5-6
CASSLNGGAVETQYF TGTGCCAGCAGCTTGAACGGGGGGGCAGTAGAGACCCAGTACTTC TRBJ2-5 TRBD2 NA 15 TRBV5-5
CASSLGRFNQPQHF TGTGCCAGCAGTTTAGGGCGGTTCAATCAGCCCCAGCATTTT TRBJ1-5 NA once 14 TRBV28
CASSFPQGRESEAFF TGTGCCAGCAGCTTTCCCCAGGGCAGGGAGTCTGAAGCTTTCTTT TRBJ1-1 NA few 15 TRBV7-9
CASSLDGLAVNTGELFF TGTGCCAGCAGCTTGGATGGACTAGCAGTTAACACCGGGGAGCTGTTTTTT TRBJ2-2 TRBD2 NA 17 TRBV5-6
CASSRTGRGEQYF TGTGCCAGCAGCCGGACAGGGCGTGGGGAGCAGTACTTC TRBJ2-7 TRBD1 NA 13 TRBV6-5
CASRDFEDSPLHF TGTGCCAGCAGGGATTTTGAGGATTCACCCCTCCACTTT TRBJ1-6 NA NA 13 TRBV2
CATSITGTGVRAFF TGTGCCACCAGCATCACCGGGACAGGGGTACGGGCTTTCTTT TRBJ1-1 TRBD1 NA 14 TRBV15
CASSLETPTYEQYF TGCGCCAGCAGCTTAGAGACACCAACCTACGAGCAGTACTTC TRBJ2-7 NA NA 14 TRBV5-1
CASSLGDSSSYEQYF TGCGCCAGCAGCTTGGGGGACAGTAGCTCCTACGAGCAGTACTTC TRBJ2-7 TRBD1 NA 15 TRBV5-1
CASRSTVDTQYF TGTGCCAGCCGAAGTACGGTAGATACGCAGTATTTT TRBJ2-3 NA NA 12 TRBV28
CASSPTYSYEQYF TGTGCCAGCAGCCCAACATACAGCTACGAGCAGTACTTC TRBJ2-7 NA NA 13 TRBV7-3
CAWSVTSPLHF TGTGCCTGGAGTGTAACGTCACCCCTCCACTTT TRBJ1-6 NA few 11 TRBV30
CASSRGRQETQYF TGTGCCAGCAGTCGGGGACGCCAAGAGACCCAGTACTTC TRBJ2-5 NA NA 13 TRBV7-3
CAWSVGQGSGEQYF TGTGCCTGGAGTGTCGGACAGGGCTCCGGCGAGCAGTACTTC TRBJ2-7 TRBD1 NA 14 TRBV30
CASSSPDRGSNEQFF TGTGCCAGCAGCTCGCCGGACCGGGGGTCCAATGAGCAGTTCTTC TRBJ2-1 NA NA 15 TRBV7-3
CASSQELAGWEQYF TGCGCCAGCAGCCAAGAGCTAGCGGGGTGGGAGCAGTACTTC TRBJ2-7 TRBD2 once 14 TRBV4-3
CAISESQGAGGYTF TGTGCCATCAGTGAGTCTCAGGGGGCTGGAGGCTACACCTTC TRBJ1-2 TRBD1 NA 14 TRBV10-3
CAISESGVSTGELFF TGTGCCATCAGTGAGTCAGGAGTTAGTACCGGGGAGCTGTTTTTT TRBJ2-2 NA NA 15 TRBV10-3
CASSTGLAGMYEQFF TGTGCCAGCAGCACGGGACTAGCGGGGATGTATGAGCAGTTCTTC TRBJ2-1 TRBD2 NA 15 TRBV11-2
CASRLAGEEETQYF TGTGCCAGCCGGCTAGCGGGGGAGGAGGAGACCCAGTACTTC TRBJ2-5 TRBD2 NA 14 TRBV5-4
CASRWGQGREKLFF TGTGCCAGCAGGTGGGGACAGGGGCGTGAAAAACTGTTTTTT TRBJ1-4 TRBD1 NA 14 TRBV6-5
CASSPAGGYEQYF TGTGCCAGCTCACCGGCAGGGGGGTACGAGCAGTACTTC TRBJ2-7 NA once 13 TRBV18
CASSLRGVGSPLHF TGTGCCAGCAGCTTGCGGGGTGTGGGTTCACCCCTCCACTTT TRBJ1-6 NA NA 14 TRBV7-9
CATVPATGAAGGYTF TGTGCCACCGTTCCGGCGACAGGGGCAGCAGGAGGCTACACCTTC TRBJ1-2 TRBD1 NA 15 TRBV10-3
CASSLFEGGIYGYTF TGTGCCAGCAGCTTGTTTGAAGGCGGCATCTATGGCTACACCTTC TRBJ1-2 NA NA 15 TRBV5-4
CASIPRVGTMNTEAFF TGTGCCAGTATCCCAAGGGTGGGGACTATGAACACTGAAGCTTTCTTT TRBJ1-1 NA NA 16 TRBV19
CASSYERGTEAFF TGTGCCAGCAGTTACGAGAGGGGGACTGAAGCTTTCTTT TRBJ1-1 NA NA 13 TRBV6-5
CASSLRGQGEREQYF TGCGCCAGCAGCTTGAGGGGACAGGGAGAACGGGAGCAGTACTTC TRBJ2-7 TRBD1 NA 15 TRBV5-1
CASSLGNEKLFF TGTGCCAGCTCACTCGGCAATGAAAAACTGTTTTTT TRBJ1-4 NA few 12 TRBV18
CASSAGTLGETQYF TGTGCTAGCAGCGCCGGGACCTTGGGAGAGACCCAGTACTTC TRBJ2-5 NA NA 14 TRBV7-7
CSVEDTGTDTQYF TGCAGCGTTGAAGATACAGGCACAGATACGCAGTATTTT TRBJ2-3 NA once 13 TRBV29-1
CASSLGWDSNSPLHF TGTGCCAGCAGCTTAGGGTGGGACAGTAATTCACCCCTCCACTTT TRBJ1-6 TRBD1 NA 15 TRBV7-9
CASSSGTKLTDTQYF TGTGCCAGTAGCAGCGGCACAAAGCTCACAGATACGCAGTATTTT TRBJ2-3 NA NA 15 TRBV19
CASSPGQKGEQYF TGTGCCAGCAGCCCGGGACAAAAGGGGGAGCAGTACTTC TRBJ2-7 NA NA 13 TRBV5-8
CASSPPGRVAGELFF TGTGCCAGCTCACCTCCGGGAAGGGTAGCCGGGGAGCTGTTTTTT TRBJ2-2 NA NA 15 TRBV18
CASSGQTGANVLTF TGTGCCAGCAGTGGACAGACAGGGGCCAACGTCCTGACTTTC TRBJ2-6 NA NA 14 TRBV6-1
CASSGSRVNGYF TGTGCCAGCAGTGGCTCCCGGGTCAACGGGTACTTC TRBJ2-7 NA few 12 TRBV6-1